The 9 T cell receptor beta chains reported below all come from one sample, sequenced in a study of blood T cell repertoires in COVID-19 (dated by TCRdb to about 2020). Libraries were constructed by the immunoSEQ multiplex PCR assay. The clones in this table, taken by TCRdb from immuneACCESS, are in-frame only. Not every clone is retained; where verified, under half of the shortfall comes from an unresolved V gene, and the cause of the rest is unknown. This sample is represented by hundreds of thousands of clones; roughly 85% of them were singletons. The ten largest account for around 2% of the sample. Sequenced material: PBMCs or T cells enriched from blood (not recorded which). These receptor sequences come from a woman aged 30 to 39 who had been exposed to COVID-19.

The chain links TRBV4-1 to TRBJ1-5; the D gene is possibly TRBD1 (5 bases). The CDR3 is made up of 16 amino acids. Germline CDR1 is MGHRA and CDR2 is YSYEKL. Deletions cut 0 bases from V and 2 bases from J, with 11 bases between. This CDR3 reads CASSQDRDGRNQPQHF. The CDR3 bases are TGCGCCAGCAGCCAAGACAGGGATGGACGCAATCAGCCCCAGCATTTT.

The chain joins TRBV7-9 to TRBJ1-4; D may be TRBD1 (6 bases). V was shortened by 5 bases and J by 4 bases, with 11 bases between the two germline ends. The CDR3 contains 14 residues. Germline-derived CDR1 and CDR2 are SEHNR and FQNEAQ (reference sequence). The CDR3 DNA sequence: TGTGCCAGCAGCCTCGGACAGCTTAATGAAAAACTGTTTTTT. Protein: CASSLGQLNEKLFF.

J is TRBJ1-2 and V is TRBV3-1 (or the pseudogene TRBV3-2); 8 nucleotides align to TRBD1. The CDR3 length is 15 residues. V lost 4 bases, J lost 5 bases, and 9 bases stayed unmatched. In germline, CDR1 is LGHDT, CDR2 YNNKEL (reference sequence). As DNA, the CDR3 is TGTGCCAGCAGCCTTCAGGGGGCCGAGAAATATGGCTACACCTTC. Translation: CASSLQGAEKYGYTF.

This clone has a handful of counts. The chain combines TRBV9 with TRBJ2-6; 7 bases map to TRBD2. The CDR3 is 19 amino acids. Germline CDR1 reads SGDLS; CDR2 reads YYNGEE. The V segment lost 0 bases and the J segment 0 bases; nucleotides outside the gene matches: 9. This CDR3 is CASSVGGGKTLSGANVLTF. The CDR3 DNA is TGTGCCAGCAGCGTAGGGGGAGGGAAAACCCTCTCTGGGGCCAACGTCCTGACTTTC. Combining the CDR3 with reference TRBV9 and TRBJ2-6 gives the whole variable domain DSGVTQTPKHLITATGQRVTLRCSPRSGDLSVYWYQQSLDQGLQFLIQYYNGEERAKGNILERFSAQQFPDLHSELNLSSLELGDSALYFCASSVGGGKTLSGANVLTFGAGSRLTVL.

Comments on this clone: The sample carries other DNA sequences with the same CDR3. This chain links TRBV19 with TRBJ1-5; 7 nucleotides match TRBD1. Germline V gene sequence: CDR1 LNHDA, CDR2 SQIVND (reference sequence). The J segment lost 2 bases and the V segment lost 5 bases, leaving 0 bases of the junction unmatched. The length of the CDR3 is 13 residues. CDR3 residues: CASSGTGNQPQHF. For the CDR3, the DNA is TGTGCCAGTAGTGGGACAGGCAATCAGCCCCAGCATTTT. The whole variable domain, filled in from reference TRBV19 and TRBJ1-5, reads DGGITQSPKYLFRKEGQNVTLSCEQNLNHDAMYWYRQDPGQGLRLIYYSQIVNDFQKGDIAEGYSVSREKKESFPLTVTSAQKNPTAFYLCASSGTGNQPQHFGDGTRLSIL.

The gene calls are TRBV2 and TRBJ1-6; no reliable D call. The germline V and J ends were trimmed by 4 bases and 4 bases, with 8 bases remaining between them. The CDR3 has 14 residues. Germline V lookup: CDR1 SNHLY, CDR2 FYNNEI. The CDR3 coding sequence is TGTGCCAGCAGTGTTGACGGGTATAATTCACCCCTCCACTTT. Residues: CASSVDGYNSPLHF.

The rearrangement uses TRBV19 and TRBJ1-4; TRBD1 might be the D (6 bases). CDR3 length: 15 amino acids. V was shortened by 0 bases and J by 8 bases, with 13 bases between the two germline ends. CDR1 is LNHDA, CDR2 SQIVND, per germline (reference sequence). The CDR3 DNA sequence: TGTGCCAGTAGTATAGACACAGGGAGAGGAGAAAAACTGTTTTTT. Its protein product is CASSIDTGRGEKLFF.

This clone occurred a few times. The gene calls are TRBV6-5 and TRBJ2-7, with 9 nucleotides matching TRBD2. The CDR3 has 14 residues. The germline V gene encodes CDR1 MNHEY and CDR2 SVGAGI. Trimming cost V 11 bases and J 0 bases; bases outside gene matches: 8. The CDR3: CASRLAAGSYEQYF. The CDR3 nucleotides read TGTGCCTCCCGACTAGCGGCCGGCTCCTACGAGCAGTACTTC.

The chain combines TRBV30 with TRBJ2-3; TRBD2 might be the D (6 bases). The CDR3 contains 14 residues. V lost 1 base and J 0 bases, leaving 8 bases between the germline ends. Germline V gene sequence: CDR1 GTSNPN, CDR2 SVGIG (reference sequence). The CDR3 here is CAWSGGVSTDTQYF. The DNA for the CDR3 is TGTGCCTGGAGTGGGGGGGTTAGCACAGATACGCAGTATTTT.